The 13 T cell receptor beta chains reported below all come from one sample, sequenced in a study of T cell responses to AZD1222 COVID-19 vaccine. Data came from immunoSEQ multiplex PCR; TCRdb stores just in-frame clones and leaves some out. Among roughly 100,000 clones, over 80% were seen once, and the ten largest hold 7% to 10%. The material sequenced was peripheral blood, taken on day 0 of AZD1222 vaccination. The source of these receptors is an adult in good health.

V is TRBV19 and J is TRBJ2-7; TRBD1 aligns across 11 bases. Looked up from germline, CDR1 is LNHDA and CDR2 is SQIVND (reference sequence). CDR3 length equals 14 residues. Unmatched junction bases numbered 5, after V lost 5 bases and J lost 5 bases. Here the CDR3 DNA reads TGTGCCAGTAGTGTGGGACAGGGGGTAAACGAGCAGTACTTC. Protein: CASSVGQGVNEQYF.

Only one count was recorded for this clone. The chain uses TRBV10-3 and TRBJ1-5; maybe TRBD1 (6 bases). The V gene lost 5 bases and the J gene lost 2 bases, with 10 bases spanning the gap. The CDR3 has 14 residues. CDR1 is ENHRY and CDR2 is SYGVKD in the germline V gene. CDR3 protein: CAISPGAGNQPQHF. DNA for the CDR3: TGTGCCATCAGTCCGGGGGCGGGCAATCAGCCCCAGCATTTT.

The V and J genes are TRBV7-9 and TRBJ1-1; no definite D call. Per germline, CDR1 SEHNR and CDR2 FQNEAQ (reference sequence). The CDR3 is 15 amino acids. With 1 base removed from V and 0 bases from J, the gap between germline ends came to 9 bases. The DNA for the CDR3 is TGTGCCAGCAGCTTAGGCAGTAGAATGAACACTGAAGCTTTCTTT. Protein: CASSLGSRMNTEAFF. Full variable domain (outside the CDR3, taken from reference TRBV7-9 and TRBJ1-1): DTGVSQNPRHKITKRGQNVTFRCDPISEHNRLYWYRQTLGQGPEFLTYFQNEAQLEKSRLLSDRFSAERPKGSFSTLEIQRTEQGDSAMYLCASSLGSRMNTEAFFGQGTRLTVV.

This chain uses TRBV6-4 with TRBJ2-3; 10 nucleotides align to TRBD2. CDR3 length equals 15 residues. The V segment lost 2 bases and the J segment 2 bases; nucleotides outside the gene matches: 1. Germline V gives CDR1 MRHNA, CDR2 SNTAGT. The CDR3: CASSDLAGATDTQYF. The CDR3 nucleotides read TGTGCCAGCAGTGACCTAGCGGGAGCCACAGATACGCAGTATTTT.

The V call is TRBV27, the J call TRBJ1-1; 9 nucleotides line up with TRBD1. Germline assignment: CDR1 MNHEY and CDR2 SMNVEV (reference sequence). The CDR3 contains 15 residues. The junction had 5 bases not matched to a gene; V was cut back by 5 bases and J by 1 base. Here the CDR3 reads CASSAPGQGNTEAFF. The CDR3 nucleotides are TGTGCCAGCAGTGCTCCGGGACAGGGGAACACTGAAGCTTTCTTT.

V is TRBV7-2 and J is TRBJ1-2, with D unclear. Per the germline V gene, CDR1 is SGHTA and CDR2 is FQGNSA. The CDR3 is 18 amino acids. V dropped 0 bases and J dropped 0 bases, with 17 bases sitting between them. This chain's CDR3 is CASSLARAGQTSNYGYTF. In nucleotides, the CDR3 is TGTGCCAGCAGCTTAGCTCGGGCAGGCCAAACTTCTAACTATGGCTACACCTTC. Using reference TRBV7-2 and TRBJ1-2 for the parts outside the CDR3, the full variable domain is GAGVSQSPSNKVTEKGKDVELRCDPISGHTALYWYRQSLGQGLEFLIYFQGNSAPDKSGLPSDRFSAERTGGSVSTLTIQRTQQEDSAVYLCASSLARAGQTSNYGYTFGSGTRLTVV.

The chain couples TRBV4-2 to TRBJ2-5; 8 nucleotides agree with TRBD2. CDR1 and CDR2 from the germline V gene are LGHNA and YNFKEQ. The J segment lost 2 bases and the V segment lost 0 bases, leaving 5 bases of the junction unmatched. The CDR3 loop spans 16 amino acids. The CDR3, as DNA: TGTGCCAGCAGCCAAGAGAAGCGGGGGACACAAGAGACCCAGTACTTC. Translating gives CASSQEKRGTQETQYF.

This clone was picked up a small number of times. The gene calls are TRBV11-3 and TRBJ2-2; tentatively, D is TRBD1 (6 bases). V was pared by 5 bases and J by 10 bases, with 17 bases between. The CDR3 has 14 amino acids. Germline CDR1 is SGHNT and CDR2 is YENEEA. CDR3 residues: CASSRDTVAQELFF. In DNA, the CDR3 is TGTGCCAGCAGCCGGGACACGGTAGCTCAGGAGCTGTTTTTT.

This clone was seen a single time. V usage is TRBV9 and J usage is TRBJ1-2, with 8 bases fitting TRBD1. CDR1 SGDLS and CDR2 YYNGEE come from the germline V gene. The junction had 1 base not matched to a gene; V was cut back by 0 bases and J by 0 bases. The length of the CDR3 is 15 residues. The CDR3 loop is CASSVDRGANYGYTF. CDR3 coding DNA: TGTGCCAGCAGCGTAGACAGGGGGGCTAACTATGGCTACACCTTC. The variable domain in full, completed from reference TRBV9 and TRBJ1-2, reads DSGVTQTPKHLITATGQRVTLRCSPRSGDLSVYWYQQSLDQGLQFLIQYYNGEERAKGNILERFSAQQFPDLHSELNLSSLELGDSALYFCASSVDRGANYGYTFGSGTRLTVV.

Here the CDR3 DNA reads TGTGCCTGGAGTGGGACAGGGGGTAGGCAGCCCCAGCATTTT. Residues: CAWSGTGGRQPQHF. The rearrangement uses TRBV30 and TRBJ1-5, with 10 bases that match TRBD1. The V segment lost 1 base and the J segment 7 bases; nucleotides outside the gene matches: 4. The CDR3 has 14 residues. Per germline, CDR1 GTSNPN and CDR2 SVGIG (reference sequence). Full variable domain (missing parts from reference TRBV30 and TRBJ1-5): SQTIHQWPATLVQPVGSPLSLECTVEGTSNPNLYWYRQAAGRGLQLLFYSVGIGQISSEVPQNLSASRPQDRQFILSSKKLLLSDSGFYLCAWSGTGGRQPQHFGDGTRLSIL.

This clone was detected ten times or more. V usage is TRBV7-9 and J usage is TRBJ2-1; no firm D call. The CDR3 spans 12 residues. V was shortened by 5 bases and J by 5 bases, with 7 bases between the two germline ends. Germline V gives CDR1 SEHNR, CDR2 FQNEAQ (reference sequence). This CDR3 reads CASSPIHNEQFF. CDR3 sequence (DNA): TGTGCCAGCAGCCCCATTCACAATGAGCAGTTCTTC.

CDR3 in DNA: TGTGCCAGTAGTCTTTATAGGGGTGAAAAACTGTTTTTT. Translating it yields CASSLYRGEKLFF. The chain joins TRBV19 to TRBJ1-4; perhaps TRBD1 as D (5 bases). From germline, CDR1 is LNHDA and CDR2 SQIVND (reference sequence). The CDR3 totals 13 residues. V was clipped by 5 bases and J by 7 bases, with 11 bases between them.

The chain carries TRBV7-8 and TRBJ1-1; 9 bases fit TRBD1. CDR1 is SGHVS and CDR2 is FQNEAQ in the germline V gene. Trimming cost V 5 bases and J 5 bases; bases outside gene matches: 6. This CDR3 has 14 residues. CDR3: CASSVRDRVTEAFF. CDR3 DNA: TGTGCCAGCAGCGTCCGGGACAGGGTAACTGAAGCTTTCTTT.